This T cell receptor beta chain was identified during a study of blood T cell repertoires in COVID-19. Background on the study: The cDNA or gDNA used as material had been derived from T cells, B-cell-depleted T cells, or PBMCs.

TCRdb keeps only in-frame clones here, not all; method: immunoSEQ multiplex PCR. This sample has under 40,000 clones, with approximately 90% found just once. The CDR3 has 16 residues. CDR1 is SGHTA and CDR2 is FQGNSA in the germline V gene. The V end was cut by 1 base, the J end by 2 bases, with 12 bases between. Sequenced: peripheral blood. The clonotype comes from a woman of 80 years or more with active or convalescent COVID-19. The chain employs TRBV7-2 and TRBJ1-5, with D possibly matching TRBD1 (5 bases). This CDR3 is CASSLGTPPGNQPQHF. Here the CDR3 DNA reads TGTGCCAGCAGCTTAGGGACACCCCCAGGCAATCAGCCCCAGCATTTT.